This TCR beta chain emerged from a study of blood T cell repertoires in COVID-19. Study at large: The samples span acute and convalescent COVID-19 from the United States, Italy and Spain. The analysed material was cDNA or gDNA that came from T cells, B-cell-depleted T cells, or PBMCs.

This clone was seen a single time. In the study's own analysis: Nucleated cell counts were estimated from reference gene primer amplification. The table came from immunoSEQ multiplex PCR; TCRdb's copy has only in-frame clones and leaves some out. That table furnishes V, J and clone size, whereas the DNA furnished D and trimming. The sample yields under 150,000 clones, 75% to 90% seen once. The CDR3 runs to 19 residues. The chain carries TRBV21-1 and TRBJ1-4; the table's D call, TRBD1, has no DNA check behind it. TRBV21-1 is tagged as a pseudogene. Material: peripheral blood. The sequence derives from a human donor in a cohort sampled during active COVID-19. The CDR3: CASSKGNRDRDTTNEKLFF. The CDR3 bases are TGTGCCAGCAGCAAAGGAAACCGGGACAGAGATACAACTAATGAAAAACTGTTTTTT.